Reported below is one T cell receptor (beta chain). CDR3 length: 14 residues. Germline values: CDR1 SEHNR, CDR2 FQNEAQ (reference sequence). Trimming removed 5 bases from V and 0 bases from J, with 8 bases in between. The data derive from a study of blood T cell repertoires in COVID-19. Study at large: The United States, Italy and Spain supplied acute and convalescent COVID-19 samples. The analysed material was cDNA or gDNA that came from T cells, B-cell-depleted T cells, or PBMCs.

Method: immunoSEQ multiplex PCR; TCRdb's copy keeps in-frame clones and lacks some. The data hold approximately 270,000 clones, with 70% to 90% observed a single time. Adults between roughly 18 and 90 years of age took part from fewer than 30 US areas. The TCR comes from a man in his forties who had recovered from COVID-19. Sample: PBMCs or T cells enriched from blood (not recorded which). V usage is TRBV7-9 and J usage is TRBJ1-3; TRBD1 is a possible D gene (5 bases). The CDR3 bases are TGTGCCAGCAGCACGGACACCTCTGGAAACACCATATATTTT. Protein: CASSTDTSGNTIYF.